The entry below describes one T cell receptor beta chain. V lost 1 base, J lost 6 bases, and 3 bases lay in between. Germline loops: CDR1 SEHNR, CDR2 FQNEAQ (reference sequence). The CDR3 has 11 amino acids. PCR used 60 Vbeta primers and 13 Jbeta primers. Data came from immunoSEQ multiplex PCR; TCRdb stores just in-frame clones and leaves some out. The sample has roughly 250,000 clones; 84% are singletons. This entry is derived from a study of cytomegalovirus exposure and HLA in healthy donors. As for the study in general: Of some 410 genotyped donors, roughly 81% grouped in the Caucasian-associated ancestry cluster.

The clonotype comes from a woman in her 40s in good health and CMV-seropositive. Sequenced sample: PBMCs. The chain employs TRBV7-9 and TRBJ2-5; D is undetermined. CDR3 loop: CASSLGQTQYF. For the CDR3, the DNA is TGTGCCAGCAGCTTAGGGCAGACCCAGTACTTC.